The following is a TCR beta chain sequence with its context. This clone has a handful of counts. This receptor's antigen is unknown. No much larger clone is present one base from it, and per-base qualities are unavailable. V sheds 0 bases and J sheds 0 bases, leaving 9 bases between their ends. From its cysteine to its phenylalanine, the CDR3 spans 15 amino acids. Just the 45-base CDR3 DNA is kept, in frame starting at base 1. Taken from the germline V gene, the CDR1 and CDR2 loops are MGHRA and YSYEKL. TCRbeta CDR3 regions were amplified from genomic DNA using the immunoSEQ Assay, a bias-controlled multiplex PCR. Per the source publication's procedure: Nucleated cell counts per sample were estimated from amplification of reference gene primers within the assay. To quantify the absolute abundance of each unique TCRbeta CDR3 rearrangement, sequence reads were collapsed and filtered. Productive Simpson clonality was computed per sample as the square root of Simpson's diversity index over productive rearrangements. TCRdb mirrors the immuneACCESS table, restricted to in-frame sequences. Some clones are absent from its copies; in checked studies, under half trace to an unresolved V gene, and the reason for the others is unknown. Clone size and V and J calls were adopted from that table, with D and trimming inferred from the DNA. This sample lists 150,000 to 200,000 clones; 90% were detected once. Over 15% of the sample belongs to the ten largest clones.

This sample was included in a study of blood T cell repertoires in COVID-19 (TCRdb year 2020). Study-level background: Collaborator samples came from the United States, Italy and Spain and covered acute and convalescent phases of COVID-19. The prospective study material was composed of cDNA or gDNA derived from T cells, B-cell-depleted T cells, or PBMCs. Subjects who had been exposed to COVID-19, were actively infected with it, or had recovered from it provided the deeply sampled blood TCRbeta repertoires that made up the dataset. A freely available public database, intended as a resource for researchers studying the immune response to SARS-CoV-2, is where the repertoires were released. Samples came from the ongoing ImmuneRACE study (first 160 participants) plus 1,254 subjects from 6 global collaborators. A de-identified subject ID, COVID-19 status, age in years and sex were almost always included in the sample metadata. Where HLA class I and class II types were available, the types were taken from metadata supplied by the sample provider, not from assay-based typing.

Points the paper makes about the study in general: Clinical and demographic metadata were provided uncurated, with the amount varying by source and participant.

Each collaborating institution followed its own protocols to collect whole blood in K2EDTA tubes. Collaborator samples were shipped for TCRbeta analysis as frozen whole blood, isolated PBMCs, or DNA extracted from either sample type. This sequence originates from a man aged 60 to 69 with active or convalescent COVID-19. The chain was built from TRBV4-1 and TRBJ2-7; tentative D gene TRBD2, with 6 bases matching. Sequencing was done on a sample of peripheral blood. The CDR3 here reads CASSQDSGVSYEQYF. The DNA sequence is as follows: TGCGCCAGCAGCCAAGATTCGGGGGTCTCCTACGAGCAGTACTTC.